Only a few counts were recorded for the clone carrying this TCR beta chain. The antigen is unknown. The data derive from a study of beta chain features in type 1 diabetes. Broader study findings: Relative to healthy donors, patients appeared to have naive, central memory and Treg TCRB repertoires that were more similar. A potential influence of HLA type upon TCRB rearrangement remained unresolved herein.

The authors reverse transcribed all of the isolated RNA, so sequencing captured expressed TCRB transcripts. The protocol was immunoSEQ multiplex PCR, while the TCRdb copy is restricted to in-frame clones and leaves out a portion. The sample has under 450,000 clones, approximately 15% seen once; the top ten hold roughly 0.036%. The V gene's germline CDR1 is SEHNR and CDR2 FQNEAQ (reference sequence). The CDR3 is made up of 15 amino acids. V dropped 5 bases and J dropped 8; count of bases not matched to a gene: 10. A heparinised blood draw that averaged around 100 mL was obtained once from each donor. Sorted populations all had greater than 95% purity.

Sequencing input: naive CD4+ T cells from blood. The clonotype was recovered from a man aged 25 to 40 in good health. The V gene is TRBV7-9, the J gene TRBJ2-1; 9 nucleotides match TRBD2. The CDR3 DNA follows: TGTGCCAGCAGCCCCACGGGACTAGCTGGCTATGAGCAGTTCTTC. Its protein product is CASSPTGLAGYEQFF.